This T cell receptor beta chain was sequenced during a study of T-cell memory formation after mild COVID-19. V was clipped by 5 bases and J by 6 bases, with 16 bases between them. Germline loops: CDR1 SGHRS, CDR2 YFSETQ. The CDR3 contains 14 residues. TCRdb reanalysed the 5' RACE reads using MiXCR and keeps one entry per CDR3 protein. The data hold roughly 250,000 distinct CDR3 sequences, with around 15% observed a single time. This clonotype was picked up a small number of times. The chain links TRBV5-1 to TRBJ2-3, with a possible D match to TRBD1 (6 bases). Sequences were obtained from PBMCs or a T cell subset sorted from them (not recorded which). The receptor comes from a man between 18 and 35 years old who had mild COVID-19 (a few samples of this study predate the infection). Cell type and time point are not known. This CDR3 reads CASRWQGKGDTQYF. CDR3 bases: TGCGCCAGCAGGTGGCAGGGGAAGGGGGATACGCAGTATTTT.